This T cell receptor beta chain was profiled in a study of T cells expressing NK-cell markers (dated by TCRdb to 2018 to 2020). Notes on the research overall: Under ten donors provided sorted CD3+CD56+NKG2C+, CD3+CD56+NKG2C- and CD3+CD56-NKG2C+ T-cell subsets, whose TCR beta-chain repertoires were profiled. Of the eight sequenced donors, seven were found to be HCMV-seropositive and one was found to be HCMV-seronegative. All eight donors whose samples were sequenced were randomly selected healthy volunteers, three of them men and five women. Illumina HiSeq 2000/2500, MiSeq or NextSeq was used to sequence libraries as 2 x 150 bp reads. Here is what the overall study found, with its caveats: Those dominant clonotypes were again the most abundant among CD3+CD56-NKG2C+ cells in a few donors, at roughly 25-60.1%. It remained unclear whether the expanded NKG2C-expressing T cell clones were specific for HCMV antigens. In roughly 6 donors, the dominant CD3+CD56+NKG2C+ clonotypes ranked among the top 10 CD8+ clonotypes, making up about 1.0-7.5% of CD8+ T cells.

To determine HCMV serostatus, a commercial ELISA kit was used to detect HCMV-specific IgG in serum. Ficoll density gradient centrifugation was used to isolate peripheral blood mononuclear cells from blood. Its CDR3 holds 12 amino acids, cysteine through phenylalanine. The nucleotide record is missing. Sequencing took place on an Illumina HiSeq 2000. The TCR beta cDNA libraries were made using 5'RACE template switching, a step that added both a universal primer site and unique molecular identifiers. cDNA synthesis was primed from the TCR beta constant segment and was followed by two successive PCR amplification steps. The authors' pipeline ran thus. MIGEC was used to demultiplex reads and group reads by UMI, and MiTCR was used to assemble and quantify clonotypes. To exclude erroneous sequences, only TCR cDNA sequences supported by at least two reads were retained. The tcR package was used for downstream repertoire analysis, and clonotypes were matched between fractions using CDR3 nucleotide sequence together with V segment. Antigen specificity was annotated against VDJdb with VDJmatch, allowing one amino acid substitution in CDR3. TCRdb reprocessed the reads; each CDR3 protein sequence makes one entry, and DNA is unavailable. V and J calls and clone size were set by TCRdb, not the authors. The sample table includes about 180,000 distinct CDR3 sequences. The top ten clonotypes cover 20% of the sample.

A note on this clonotype: Its specific antigen is unknown.

Sequencing used blood T cells: a sorted CD56 or NKG2C T cell subset, CD4+ or CD8+ T cells, or bulk PBMC T cells (not recorded which). The chain couples TRBV12-3 or TRBV12-4 to TRBJ2-1; absent DNA, TCRdb's TRBD1 call cannot be checked. This TCR was sampled from a man aged 18-70 years in good health. Here the CDR3 is given as CASTDRNNEQFF.